One and the same sample provided the 7 T cell receptor beta chains below, sequenced in a study of blood T cell repertoires in COVID-19 (dated by TCRdb to the early 2020s). The protocol used for the library was the immunoSEQ multiplex PCR assay. Sourced from immuneACCESS, this table was stored by TCRdb with only in-frame sequences that have V and J called. A share of the clones is absent; for the studies checked, an unresolved V gene accounts for under half, and the remainder has no known explanation. The sample data list about 390,000 clones, and about 89% of these were observed just once. The ten largest make up about 2.3% of the sample. The sample taken for sequencing was peripheral blood. These receptors were collected from a woman aged 60-75 years with COVID-19, enrolled during active disease.

The CDR3 region is CASSPLTGKETQYF. The CDR3, as DNA: TGTGCCAGCAGCCCCTTGACAGGGAAAGAGACCCAGTACTTC. This rearrangement joins TRBV11-2 to TRBJ2-5; TRBD1 aligns across 7 bases. Germline V gene data show CDR1 as SGHAT and CDR2 as FQNNGV. Trimming removed 5 bases from V and 3 bases from J; junction bases left unmatched: 6. The CDR3 sequence is 14 residues long.

This chain joins TRBV5-1 and TRBJ2-1, with 9 bases lining up with TRBD2. The CDR3 has 18 residues. Germline V gene sequence: CDR1 SGHRS, CDR2 YFSETQ. The trim removed 4 bases at V and 2 bases at J, leaving 13 bases unmatched. CDR3 nucleotide sequence: TGCGCCAGCAGCGGATGGCGGGGGGGTCGGAGGCCCTACAATGAGCAGTTCTTC. Its protein product is CASSGWRGGRRPYNEQFF. Together with reference TRBV5-1 and TRBJ2-1, the CDR3 gives the full variable domain: KAGVTQTPRYLIKTRGQQVTLSCSPISGHRSVSWYQQTPGQGLQFLFEYFSETQRNKGNFPGRFSGRQFSNSRSEMNVSTLELGDSALYLCASSGWRGGRRPYNEQFFGPGTRLTVL.

The V gene is TRBV6-6, the J gene TRBJ2-5, with a weak D call TRBD2 (6 bases). The V gene's germline CDR1 is MNHNY and CDR2 SVGAGI (reference sequence). V shed 4 bases and J shed 0 bases, with 9 bases lying between them. The CDR3 covers 14 residues. CDR3 sequence: CASSSRGYQETQYF. The CDR3 nucleotides read TGTGCCAGCAGTTCGCGGGGCTACCAAGAGACCCAGTACTTC.

The V call is TRBV18, the J call TRBJ1-4; D gene ambiguous. CDR3 length equals 15 residues. Trimming took 4 bases from V and 7 from J, leaving 16 bases between them. CDR1 is KGHSH, CDR2 LQKENI, per germline. CDR3: CASSLRQNSGEKLFF. The CDR3 DNA reads as TGTGCCAGCTCACTACGACAAAATAGTGGTGAAAAACTGTTTTTT.

The V call is TRBV5-8, the J call TRBJ1-5; no definite D call. The CDR3 runs to 14 residues. With 3 bases removed from V and 6 bases from J, the gap between germline ends came to 13 bases. The V gene's germline CDR1 is SGHTS and CDR2 YDEGEE. The CDR3 protein is CASSSERFSQPQHF. The CDR3 nucleotides read TGTGCCAGCAGCTCCGAGAGGTTTTCTCAGCCCCAGCATTTT.

This sequence joins TRBV29-1 and TRBJ1-3; 8 nucleotides align to TRBD1. Germline values: CDR1 SQVTM, CDR2 ANQGSEA. The CDR3 spans 13 residues. Trimming cost V 7 bases and J 4 bases; bases outside gene matches: 6. The DNA for the CDR3 is TGCAGCGCTGCGCAGGGGGCGGGAAACACCATATATTTT. Its protein product is CSAAQGAGNTIYF.

As DNA, the CDR3 is TGTGCCAGCAGCCAAGGACAGAGCTCCTATAATTCACCCCTCCACTTT. This gives the protein CASSQGQSSYNSPLHF. The chain has TRBV14 and TRBJ1-6; D is perhaps TRBD1 (5 bases). Trimming pared 1 base from V and 0 bases from J, leaving 7 bases between. This CDR3 is built from 16 residues. Per germline, CDR1 SGHDN and CDR2 FVKESK.